This T cell receptor beta chain was found in a study of human T cells and chemical hapten exposure (dated by TCRdb to about 2021). Background on the whole study: For sensitization, 2% DPC in acetone was applied to a roughly 2 cm by roughly 2 cm area of upper inner arm skin. Weekly therapeutic DPC doses were additionally applied to the scalp of patients throughout the approximately 24-week study period. Patch testing was performed on the upper back with Finn chambers containing 0.01% DPC, and the patch tests were scored after 6 days according to International Contact Dermatitis Research Group standards. Alopecia areata with under or over 50% scalp involvement, alopecia totalis and alopecia universalis were represented in the patient cohort, which was mostly female. Libraries were pooled for sequencing, and variation in per-sample TCR yields was attributed mainly to small differences in library volumes within the pool. Peripheral blood TCR repertoire changes were tracked in vivo in alopecia patients during primary and secondary sensitization to the hapten diphenylcyclopropenone (DPC). Patient blood was sampled pre-sensitization (week 0) and at 2, 6 and about 24 weeks after DPC sensitization. Blood for TCR sequencing was provided by twenty-nine alopecia patients at one to four time points (pre-sensitization, 2, 6 and 24 weeks).

Library method: RACE. This sample was sequenced with a NextSeq 500. Library preparation attached unique molecular identifiers to individual cDNA molecules for quantitative, reproducible TCR counting. Each blood RNA sample was used to sequence both TCR alpha and TCR beta chains. Processing in the source paper ran as follows. Samples had a median of about 96,000 TCRs, with a range from roughly 23,224 to 700,000. The Decombinator software suite was used to annotate V, J and CDR3 in the TCR reads. For PS versus PT1 abundance plots, all samples were subsampled to the same number of TCRs (28,000). TCRs were defined as expanded if absent before sensitization and observed at least eight times at the 2-week time point. TCRdb passed the public sequencing reads through fastp at Q25 and MiXCR, retaining productive beta sequences. Duplicate CDR3 protein sequences are folded into a single record with the most common DNA and genes. The V and J calls here are based on TCRdb, not the publication. This sample holds about 190,000 distinct CDR3 sequences; under 25% were observed only once. Roughly 2.5% of the sample goes to the ten largest clones.

General study outcomes and caveats: Because all patients had alopecia, a presumed autoimmune disease, the immune response of the patients might differ from that of healthy individuals. DPC sensitization did not change the number of TCRs with a frequency above 1 in 1000, and there was no evidence of changes in global repertoire structure. Repeated subsampling changed both the strength of the expansion versus patch-test correlation and the threshold at which the correlation became significant. Patch test score correlated positively with the number of PT1 expanded TCRs, reaching significance at thresholds 8, 16 and 32 but not at 4. Expanded TCRs formed significantly more large CDR3 similarity clusters than pre-sensitization or healthy control sets, consistent with antigen-driven responses.

A remark on this clonotype: This receptor's antigen is unknown. No much larger clone is present one base from it, and per-base qualities are unavailable.

From the cysteine up to the phenylalanine, the CDR3 has a length of 13 residues. The sequence is cut down to CDR3 DNA, 39 bases in frame from base 1. The CDR1 and CDR2 encoded by the germline V gene (reference sequence) are SEHNR and FQNEAQ. The junction shows trimming of 4 bases on V and 5 bases on J, and the gene matches do not reach 3 bases of it. What the time point label conveys for this sample: patch test 3, about 24 weeks after DPC sensitization. Explained via the paper, the treatment or condition label denotes: therapeutic diphenylcyclopropenone sensitization with weekly scalp DPC. At every patch-test visit, the blood draw took place before the patch test was put on. Patients were considered eligible if aged 18 to 70, diagnosed with alopecia and deemed suitable for DPC therapy, and patients were excluded if pregnant. Total RNA was extracted from unfractionated whole blood collected in Tempus Blood RNA tubes.

This sample comprised whole blood, obtained in connection with sensitization to the hapten diphenylcyclopropenone (DPC). The clonotype comes from a woman in her 40s with alopecia areata. Some clones in this sample may be carry-over from other donors' samples. The rearrangement combines TRBV7-9 with TRBJ1-1, with 8 bases in between that match TRBD1. The nucleotide sequence is given as TGTGCCAGCAGCTCGCGGGACAGGACTGAAGCTTTCTTT. Its translation is CASSSRDRTEAFF.